These 11 T cell receptor beta chains share one sample of origin, sequenced in a study of T cell changes during pregnancy in multiple sclerosis. Clones were sequenced by immunoSEQ multiplex PCR, and TCRdb holds only the in-frame ones, with some missing. The sample consists of more than 50,000 clones, roughly 90% of them appearing once. Sequencing used peripheral blood, obtained before pregnancy. These receptors originate from a female donor with multiple sclerosis, enrolled in a pregnancy study.

The chain carries TRBV5-6 and TRBJ1-6, with 9 bases that match TRBD1. The germline V gene encodes CDR1 SGHDT and CDR2 YYEEEE. CDR3 length: 14 residues. After removal of 1 base from V and 8 bases from J, the junction contained 1 base not matched to a gene. The CDR3 DNA reads TGTGCCAGCAGCTTGACAGGGGGCGATTCACCCCTCCACTTT. Amino acids: CASSLTGGDSPLHF.

The CDR3 here is CASSTGLAGGRQETQYF. DNA for the CDR3: TGTGCCAGCAGCACGGGACTAGCGGGGGGGCGCCAAGAGACCCAGTACTTC. The rearrangement links TRBV7-2 to TRBJ2-5; 16 nucleotides agree with TRBD2. The germline CDR1 and CDR2 sequences are SGHTA and FQGNSA. This CDR3 has 17 residues. The junction had 4 bases not matched to a gene; V was cut back by 5 bases and J by 1 base.

V is TRBV27 and J is TRBJ1-2; 8 bases line up with TRBD1. The trim removed 5 bases at V and 2 bases at J, leaving 4 bases unmatched. In germline, CDR1 is MNHEY, CDR2 SMNVEV (reference sequence). The CDR3 runs to 14 residues. In DNA, the CDR3 is TGTGCCAGCAGTCTTGGACAGGGCAACTATGGCTACACCTTC. It specifies CASSLGQGNYGYTF.

The chain links TRBV5-5 to TRBJ1-4; D gene uncertain. The CDR3 runs 14 residues. Deletions cut 4 bases from V and 6 bases from J, with 13 bases between. Germline CDR1 reads SGHKS; CDR2 reads YYEKEE (reference sequence). For the CDR3, the DNA is TGTGCCAGCAGCCCGGTCCCCCTCGATGAAAAACTGTTTTTT. Its translation: CASSPVPLDEKLFF.

The count of this clone is one. This sequence joins TRBV6-6 and TRBJ1-3; a possible D gene is TRBD1 (6 bases). Germline V gives CDR1 MNHNY, CDR2 SVGAGI (reference sequence). This CDR3 spans 15 amino acids. Trimming took 5 bases from V and 0 from J, leaving 11 bases between them. The CDR3, as DNA: TGTGCCAGCAGTCCTGGGGGGGCCTCTGGAAACACCATATATTTT. This gives the protein CASSPGGASGNTIYF.

The chain couples TRBV6-5 to TRBJ1-1, with D tentatively TRBD1 (6 bases). V shed 5 bases and J shed 3 bases, with 13 bases lying between them. CDR3 size: 14 residues. CDR1 and CDR2 (germline): MNHEY, SVGAGI. The CDR3 nucleotides are TGTGCCAGCAGTAATACTGGACAGTACACTGAAGCTTTCTTT. Translating gives CASSNTGQYTEAFF.

The genes are TRBV6-6 and TRBJ1-4; maybe TRBD1 (6 bases). V was trimmed by 2 bases and J by 6 bases, leaving 16 bases between them. Germline V gives CDR1 MNHNY, CDR2 SVGAGI (reference sequence). CDR3 length equals 16 residues. The CDR3 reads CASSYKIGGLDEKLFF. The CDR3 nucleotides read TGTGCCAGCAGTTACAAAATCGGGGGGCTGGATGAAAAACTGTTTTTT.

The J gene is TRBJ2-3, the V gene TRBV12-5; the D gene is possibly TRBD1 (6 bases). The CDR3 has 14 amino acids. Germline assignment: CDR1 LGHNT and CDR2 FRNRAP. V was trimmed by 6 bases and J by 2 bases, leaving 12 bases between them. CDR3 residues: CASGSTGFTDTQYF. For the CDR3, the DNA is TGTGCTAGTGGGTCGACAGGATTCACAGATACGCAGTATTTT. Variable domain in full (rest from reference TRBV12-5 and TRBJ2-3): DARVTQTPRHKVTEMGQEVTMRCQPILGHNTVFWYRQTMMQGLELLAYFRNRAPLDDSGMPKDRFSAEMPDATLATLKIQPSEPRDSAVYFCASGSTGFTDTQYFGPGTRLTVL.

As to this clone: Additional DNA sequences in this sample encode the identical CDR3. CDR3 loop: CASSPGQGDKNIQYF. In nucleotides, the CDR3 is TGCGCCAGCAGCCCGGGACAGGGAGACAAAAACATTCAGTACTTC. The chain employs TRBV5-1 and TRBJ2-4; TRBD1 agrees at 9 bases. This CDR3 spans 15 amino acids. Trimming took 4 bases from V and 3 from J; bases not matched to a gene: 5. Germline values: CDR1 SGHRS, CDR2 YFSETQ.

This sequence joins TRBV25-1 and TRBJ2-1, with TRBD1 as a possible D gene (5 bases). Deletions cut 3 bases from V and 4 bases from J, with 10 bases between. CDR3 length: 14 residues. Germline values: CDR1 MGHDK, CDR2 SYGVNS. The CDR3 DNA follows: TGTGCCAGCAGTGATGGCAGGGCTTACAATGAGCAGTTCTTC. Amino acid sequence: CASSDGRAYNEQFF.

The V and J genes are TRBV9 and TRBJ1-4; tentatively, D is TRBD1 (6 bases). This CDR3 region has 16 residues. V lost 7 bases to trimming and J lost 0 bases, with 16 bases between them. CDR1 SGDLS and CDR2 YYNGEE come from the germline V gene. The CDR3 nucleotides are TGTGCCAGCGGAAGGGGGAGTTTTGCAACTAATGAAAAACTGTTTTTT. Protein product: CASGRGSFATNEKLFF.